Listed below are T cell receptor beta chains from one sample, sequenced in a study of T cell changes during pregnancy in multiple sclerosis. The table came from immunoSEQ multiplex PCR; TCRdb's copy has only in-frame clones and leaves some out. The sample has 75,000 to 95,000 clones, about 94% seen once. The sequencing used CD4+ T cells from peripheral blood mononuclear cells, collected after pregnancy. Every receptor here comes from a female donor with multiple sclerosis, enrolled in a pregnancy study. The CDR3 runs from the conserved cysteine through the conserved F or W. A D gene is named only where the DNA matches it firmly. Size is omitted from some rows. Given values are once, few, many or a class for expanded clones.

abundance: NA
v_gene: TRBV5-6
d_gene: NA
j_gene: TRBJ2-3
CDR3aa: CASSLRTPVTDTQYF
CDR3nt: TGTGCCAGCAGCCTGAGGACACCAGTTACAGATACGCAGTATTTT

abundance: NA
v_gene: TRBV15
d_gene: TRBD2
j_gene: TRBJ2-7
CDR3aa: CATSPPGLDGEQYF
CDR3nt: TGTGCCACCAGCCCCCCGGGACTAGATGGCGAGCAGTACTTC

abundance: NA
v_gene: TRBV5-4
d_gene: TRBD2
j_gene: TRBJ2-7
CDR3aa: CASSLAGDHYEQYF
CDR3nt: TGTGCCAGCAGCCTAGCGGGAGACCACTACGAGCAGTACTTC

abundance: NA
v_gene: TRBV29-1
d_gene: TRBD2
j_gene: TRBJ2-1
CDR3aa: CSVEGLAGRRFF
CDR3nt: TGCAGCGTTGAAGGGCTAGCGGGTAGACGGTTCTTC

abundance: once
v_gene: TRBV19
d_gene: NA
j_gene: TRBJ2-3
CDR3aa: CASNAGAPDTQYF
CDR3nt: TGTGCCAGTAACGCGGGGGCTCCGGATACGCAGTATTTT

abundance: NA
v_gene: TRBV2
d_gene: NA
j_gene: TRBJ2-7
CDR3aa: CASTPDSSYEQYF
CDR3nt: TGTGCCAGCACCCCGGACAGCTCCTACGAGCAGTACTTC

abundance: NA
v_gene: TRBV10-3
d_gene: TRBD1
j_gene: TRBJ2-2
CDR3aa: CAIRDRENTGELFF
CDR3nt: TGTGCCATCCGGGACAGGGAAAACACCGGGGAGCTGTTTTTT

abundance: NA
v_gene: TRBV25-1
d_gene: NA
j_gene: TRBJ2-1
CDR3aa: CASSGVGPSGEQFF
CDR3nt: TGTGCCAGCAGTGGCGTCGGCCCAAGCGGAGAGCAGTTCTTC

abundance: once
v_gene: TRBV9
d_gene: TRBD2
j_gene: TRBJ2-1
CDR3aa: CASSEMSGVSYNEQFF
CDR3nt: TGTGCCAGCAGCGAGATGAGCGGGGTCTCCTACAATGAGCAGTTCTTC

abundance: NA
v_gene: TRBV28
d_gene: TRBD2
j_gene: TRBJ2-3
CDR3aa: CASSLLRGATDTQYF
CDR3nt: TGTGCCAGCAGTTTGCTGCGGGGGGCCACAGATACGCAGTATTTT

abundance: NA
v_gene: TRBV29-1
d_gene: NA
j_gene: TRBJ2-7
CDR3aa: CSFLTDSYEQYF
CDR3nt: TGCAGCTTCCTGACAGATTCCTACGAGCAGTACTTC